The entry that follows covers one T cell receptor (beta chain) sequence. This record belongs to a study of OX40 agonist ivuxolimab in advanced cancers. Germline lookup yields CDR1 SGHAT and CDR2 FQNNGV. V was trimmed by 6 bases and J by 6 bases, leaving 6 bases between them. The CDR3 length is 12 residues. Sequencing used immunoSEQ multiplex PCR; TCRdb keeps in-frame clones, though not all of them. This repertoire shows about 25,000 clones, around 79% found once; its top ten account for around a third. Specimen: CD4+ or CD8+ T cells sorted from blood, collected in a trial of the OX40 agonist ivuxolimab. The source is an adult with an advanced solid tumor such as melanoma, head and neck, liver or kidney cancer. The chain recombines TRBV11-2 with TRBJ1-6; D ambiguous. The CDR3 region is CASRVSNSPLHF. Written as DNA, the CDR3 is TGTGCCAGCAGGGTTTCTAATTCACCCCTCCACTTT.